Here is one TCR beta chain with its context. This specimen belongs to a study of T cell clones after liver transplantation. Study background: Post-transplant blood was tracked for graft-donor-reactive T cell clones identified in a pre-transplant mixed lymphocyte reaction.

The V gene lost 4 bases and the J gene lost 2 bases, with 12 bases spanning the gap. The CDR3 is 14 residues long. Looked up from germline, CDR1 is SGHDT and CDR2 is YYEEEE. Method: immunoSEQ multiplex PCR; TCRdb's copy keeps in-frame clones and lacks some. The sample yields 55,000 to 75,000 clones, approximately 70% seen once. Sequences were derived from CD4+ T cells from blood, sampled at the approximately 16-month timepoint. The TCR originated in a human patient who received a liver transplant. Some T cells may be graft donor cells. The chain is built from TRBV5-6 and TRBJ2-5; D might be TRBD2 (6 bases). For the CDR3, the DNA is TGTGCCAGCAGCGTCCAGCGGGTGCAAGAGACCCAGTACTTC. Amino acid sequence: CASSVQRVQETQYF.